This passage covers 27 T cell receptor beta chains from one sample sequenced in a study of blood T cell repertoires in COVID-19. Sequenced by immunoSEQ multiplex PCR; TCRdb stores in-frame clones only, minus some. The sample has some 70,000 clones, about 86% seen once; the top ten hold roughly 1.4%. The specimen was peripheral blood. The receptors stem from a woman aged 55-70 years with acute or convalescent COVID-19.

This clone was detected a few times. The rearrangement uses TRBV4-2 and TRBJ2-3; unclear D gene. Germline assignment: CDR1 LGHNA and CDR2 YNFKEQ. The CDR3 covers 13 residues. V gave up 5 bases and J gave up 1 base, with 7 bases separating them. CDR3 protein: CASSFIRTDTQYF. In DNA form, the CDR3 reads TGTGCCAGCAGCTTTATTCGCACAGATACGCAGTATTTT.

The chain employs TRBV6-5 and TRBJ1-1; TRBD1 is a possible D gene (5 bases). CDR3 length: 14 amino acids. The germline V gene has CDR1 MNHEY and CDR2 SVGAGI. V was trimmed by 4 bases and J by 0 bases, leaving 9 bases between them. The CDR3 nucleotides read TGTGCCAGCAGTTCGTTGACAGTGAACACTGAAGCTTTCTTT. Translation gives CASSSLTVNTEAFF.

The chain links TRBV7-2 to TRBJ1-6, with 8 positions matching TRBD1. The CDR3 is 15 amino acids. Germline CDR1 and CDR2: SGHTA and FQGNSA. The trim removed 5 bases at V and 8 bases at J, leaving 8 bases unmatched. CDR3 DNA sequence: TGTGCCAGCAGCACTGGACAGGGAGCGTATTCACCCCTCCACTTT. It yields the protein CASSTGQGAYSPLHF.

The chain has TRBV6-5 and TRBJ1-3; TRBD1 matches 9 bases. Trimming cost V 6 bases and J 8 bases; bases outside gene matches: 5. Per the germline V gene, CDR1 is MNHEY and CDR2 is SVGAGI. This CDR3 spans 13 amino acids. This CDR3 is CASRQDRGHTIYF. DNA for the CDR3: TGTGCCAGCAGGCAGGACAGGGGACACACCATATATTTT.

The chain recombines TRBV28 with TRBJ2-7; TRBD1 might be the D (6 bases). The ends were cut back, 6 bases at V and 0 bases at J, with 15 bases in the middle. The CDR3 loop spans 15 amino acids. Germline V gene sequence: CDR1 MDHEN, CDR2 SYDVKM. CDR3 nucleotides: TGTGCCAGCAGCATAACAGGGCGAAGCTCCTACGAGCAGTACTTC. Its translation: CASSITGRSSYEQYF.

The CDR3 DNA reads TGTGCCAGCAGCCTCCTTAGTATTTCTGGCCAGGATGAGCAGTTCTTC. Its protein product is CASSLLSISGQDEQFF. The rearrangement links TRBV11-2 to TRBJ2-1; unclear D gene. The V gene's germline CDR1 is SGHAT and CDR2 FQNNGV. This CDR3 spans 16 amino acids. Trimming took 5 bases from V and 8 from J, leaving 22 bases between them.

The rearrangement links TRBV24-1 to TRBJ2-4, with a possible D match to TRBD2 (6 bases). Germline CDR1 reads KGHDR; CDR2 reads SFDVKD. The V gene lost 3 bases and the J gene lost 7 bases, with 18 bases spanning the gap. The CDR3 runs to 16 residues. DNA for the CDR3: TGTGCCACCAGTGATCCCAGCGTGGGGGGTGGGAACATTCAGTACTTC. This gives the protein CATSDPSVGGGNIQYF.

This clone was recorded only once. The chain links TRBV7-9 to TRBJ1-4; D is perhaps TRBD1 (6 bases). Trimming left V 4 bases short and J 8 bases short, with 17 bases between. CDR1 SEHNR and CDR2 FQNEAQ come from the germline V gene (reference sequence). This CDR3 contains 15 residues. CDR3 region: CASSSPGGLGEKLFF. For the CDR3, the DNA is TGTGCCAGCAGCTCCCCGGGGGGCCTTGGGGAAAAACTGTTTTTT.

The chain carries TRBV11-2 and TRBJ2-2; D remains unclear. CDR3 length: 14 amino acids. V lost 2 bases and J 1 base, leaving 5 bases between the germline ends. Germline CDR1 and CDR2: SGHAT and FQNNGV. This CDR3 is CASSLYRNTGELFF. The CDR3 DNA reads TGTGCCAGCAGCTTATACAGGAACACCGGGGAGCTGTTTTTT.

The V call is TRBV2, the J call TRBJ2-7; D may be TRBD2 (6 bases). With 11 bases removed from V and 0 bases from J, the gap between germline ends came to 17 bases. This CDR3 comprises 14 residues. From germline, CDR1 is SNHLY and CDR2 FYNNEI. CDR3 nucleotides: TGTGCCCTCCGCGGGGACCTAAACTCCTACGAGCAGTACTTC. Translated, it gives CALRGDLNSYEQYF.

This clone was seen a few times. The rearrangement links TRBV7-2 to TRBJ1-5, with 8 bases identical to TRBD1. This CDR3 comprises 18 residues. V gave up 3 bases and J gave up 7 bases; unmatched junction bases: 17. Looked up from germline, CDR1 is SGHTA and CDR2 is FQGNSA. Here the CDR3 DNA reads TGTGCCAGCAGCTTTTCTTCTCCCATGGCAGGGGGCCGACAGCCCCAGCATTTT. It codes for CASSFSSPMAGGRQPQHF.

The V gene is TRBV5-1, the J gene TRBJ1-1; D is undetermined. This CDR3 is built from 14 residues. V dropped 0 bases and J dropped 2 bases, with 8 bases sitting between them. CDR1 and CDR2 from the germline V gene are SGHRS and YFSETQ. CDR3 amino acids: CASSLGHQNTEAFF. The CDR3 nucleotides are TGCGCCAGCAGCTTGGGACACCAAAACACTGAAGCTTTCTTT.

The chain uses TRBV30 and TRBJ1-6; 7 nucleotides match TRBD1. The CDR3 has 14 amino acids. The V and J ends lost 7 bases and 6 bases, in that order; junction bases with no gene match: 9. In germline, CDR1 is GTSNPN, CDR2 SVGIG (reference sequence). The CDR3 here is CAYSPGQINSPLHF. Written as DNA, the CDR3 is TGTGCCTACAGTCCGGGACAGATTAATTCACCCCTCCACTTT.

The genes are TRBV5-1 and TRBJ2-7, with D tentatively TRBD2 (5 bases). This CDR3 spans 14 amino acids. Germline V gene lookup returns CDR1 SGHRS and CDR2 YFSETQ. Trimming removed 4 bases from V and 2 bases from J, with 13 bases in between. The CDR3 nucleotides read TGCGCCAGCAGCCTGACTAACCCAGCCTACGAGCAGTACTTC. This gives the protein CASSLTNPAYEQYF.

The V and J genes are TRBV11-3 and TRBJ2-2; 10 bases fit TRBD2. The CDR3 contains 15 residues. Germline CDR1 reads SGHNT; CDR2 reads YENEEA. V gave up 4 bases and J gave up 4 bases; unmatched junction bases: 3. The CDR3 DNA follows: TGTGCCAGCAGCTGGACTAGCGGTGGCACCGGGGAGCTGTTTTTT. Its protein product is CASSWTSGGTGELFF.

This chain links TRBV7-9 with TRBJ1-2, with D unresolved. Trimming removed 1 base from V and 6 bases from J, with 15 bases in between. Germline loops: CDR1 SEHNR, CDR2 FQNEAQ (reference sequence). CDR3 size: 15 residues. Here the CDR3 DNA reads TGTGCCAGCAGCTTAGAATCCCGGGGAAGTAATGGCTACACCTTC. This codes for CASSLESRGSNGYTF.

A few counts support this clone. This chain's CDR3 is CASSPSTGLNYGYTF. The DNA for the CDR3 is TGTGCCAGTAGTCCTTCGACAGGCTTGAACTATGGCTACACCTTC. This sequence joins TRBV19 and TRBJ1-2, with a weak D call TRBD1 (6 bases). V shed 5 bases and J shed 2 bases, with 15 bases lying between them. This CDR3 has 15 amino acids. Germline V gene data show CDR1 as LNHDA and CDR2 as SQIVND (reference sequence).

The chain recombines TRBV19 with TRBJ1-6; TRBD1 matches 7 bases. This CDR3 is 15 amino acids long. V dropped 4 bases and J dropped 6; count of bases not matched to a gene: 6. In germline, CDR1 is LNHDA, CDR2 SQIVND (reference sequence). CDR3 nucleotides: TGTGCCAGTAGTACTACATACAGGGGTAATTCACCCCTCCACTTT. Protein product: CASSTTYRGNSPLHF. The variable domain in full, completed from reference TRBV19 and TRBJ1-6, reads DGGITQSPKYLFRKEGQNVTLSCEQNLNHDAMYWYRQDPGQGLRLIYYSQIVNDFQKGDIAEGYSVSREKKESFPLTVTSAQKNPTAFYLCASSTTYRGNSPLHFGNGTRLTVT.

The chain joins TRBV6-5 to TRBJ2-7, with a possible D match to TRBD2 (6 bases). This CDR3 has 15 amino acids. The V gene lost 5 bases and the J gene lost 4 bases, with 18 bases spanning the gap. Germline values: CDR1 MNHEY, CDR2 SVGAGI. CDR3 region: CASSPTSREAYEQYF. CDR3 DNA: TGTGCCAGCAGTCCTACTTCCAGGGAGGCTTACGAGCAGTACTTC.

The rearrangement joins TRBV28 to TRBJ2-2; D is perhaps TRBD1 (6 bases). The germline V and J ends were trimmed by 6 bases and 2 bases, with 22 bases remaining between them. There are 18 residues in the CDR3. Germline V gene sequence: CDR1 MDHEN, CDR2 SYDVKM. The CDR3 is CASSPSRDTSRNTGELFF. For the CDR3, the DNA is TGTGCCAGCAGCCCCTCCCGGGACACCTCGCGAAACACCGGGGAGCTGTTTTTT.

This chain connects TRBV11-2 to TRBJ2-1; the D is unclear. The length of the CDR3 is 17 residues. Germline loops: CDR1 SGHAT, CDR2 FQNNGV. V was shortened by 1 base and J by 0 bases, with 13 bases between the two germline ends. CDR3 residues: CASSLGTLPSSYNEQFF. CDR3 nucleotide sequence: TGTGCCAGCAGCTTAGGAACACTACCCAGCTCCTACAATGAGCAGTTCTTC.

CDR3 sequence (DNA): TGTGCCAGCAGCCCGACGGGAACAGACTCTGGAAACACCATATATTTT. Translated: CASSPTGTDSGNTIYF. The rearrangement joins TRBV3-1 (or the pseudogene TRBV3-2) to TRBJ1-3, with unresolved D. The length of the CDR3 is 16 residues. With 4 bases removed from V and 0 bases from J, the gap between germline ends came to 13 bases. From germline, CDR1 is LGHDT and CDR2 YNNKEL (reference sequence).

This chain joins TRBV5-1 and TRBJ1-6; TRBD1 aligns across 7 bases. The germline CDR1 and CDR2 sequences are SGHRS and YFSETQ. Germline trimming cut 4 bases from V and 10 bases from J; bases unmatched to any gene: 8. The CDR3 runs 14 residues. The CDR3 bases are TGCGCCAGCAGCCAGGGACAGACCCGCTCACCCCTCCACTTT. Translation gives CASSQGQTRSPLHF.

This chain connects TRBV6-5 to TRBJ1-3, with D possibly matching TRBD1 (6 bases). The CDR3 contains 13 residues. The germline V gene has CDR1 MNHEY and CDR2 SVGAGI. V was trimmed by 6 bases and J by 0 bases, leaving 6 bases between them. CDR3 coding DNA: TGTGCCAGCAGGGGGGCCTCTGGAAACACCATATATTTT. It encodes CASRGASGNTIYF.

The rearrangement uses TRBV30 and TRBJ2-2, with no clear D. Trimming pared 0 bases from V and 0 bases from J, leaving 5 bases between. The germline gives CDR1 GTSNPN, CDR2 SVGIG (reference sequence). There are 14 residues in the CDR3. The CDR3 region is CAWSVSPNTGELFF. As DNA, the CDR3 is TGTGCCTGGAGTGTATCTCCGAACACCGGGGAGCTGTTTTTT.

The V call is TRBV27, the J call TRBJ2-2; 10 nucleotides match TRBD2. The CDR3 spans 17 residues. Germline CDR1 is MNHEY and CDR2 is SMNVEV (reference sequence). V lost 2 bases, J lost 4 bases, and 7 bases stayed unmatched. CDR3 residues: CASSLTVAGGVTGELFF. CDR3 nucleotides: TGTGCCAGCAGTTTAACAGTAGCGGGAGGAGTCACCGGGGAGCTGTTTTTT.

The V and J genes are TRBV24-1 and TRBJ2-1; 7 bases agree with TRBD2. Germline assignment: CDR1 KGHDR and CDR2 SFDVKD. The CDR3 length is 14 residues. Trimming removed 4 bases from V and 12 bases from J; junction bases left unmatched: 11. CDR3 in amino acids: CATSDTVRETTQFF. CDR3 in DNA: TGTGCCACCAGTGACACCGTGCGGGAGACGACGCAGTTCTTC.